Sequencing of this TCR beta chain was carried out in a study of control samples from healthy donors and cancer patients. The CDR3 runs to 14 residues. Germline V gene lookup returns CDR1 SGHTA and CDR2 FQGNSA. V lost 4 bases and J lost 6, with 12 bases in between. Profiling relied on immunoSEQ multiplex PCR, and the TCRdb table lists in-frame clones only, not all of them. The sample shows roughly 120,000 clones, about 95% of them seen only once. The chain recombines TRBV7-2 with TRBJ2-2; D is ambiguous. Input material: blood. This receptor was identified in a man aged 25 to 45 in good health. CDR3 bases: TGTGCCAGCAGCTCCCCGTATGGGGCCGGGGAGCTGTTTTTT. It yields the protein CASSSPYGAGELFF.